The 15 T cell receptor beta chains below come from one sample, sequenced in a study of blood T cell repertoires in COVID-19. Some clones are missing from TCRdb's copy, which holds only in-frame ones; the method was immunoSEQ multiplex PCR. The repertoire consists of hundreds of thousands of clones, with approximately 80% occurring once and the leading ten covering about 5%. The material sequenced was PBMCs or T cells enriched from blood (not recorded which). The receptors derive from a man aged 35-49 years who had been exposed to COVID-19.

The genes are TRBV7-2 and TRBJ1-2, with 7 bases identical to TRBD1. V gave up 3 bases and J gave up 8 bases; unmatched junction bases: 6. The CDR3 totals 13 residues. The V gene's germline CDR1 is SGHTA and CDR2 FQGNSA. CDR3 loop: CASSFATGEGYTF. CDR3 sequence (DNA): TGTGCCAGCAGCTTTGCTACAGGGGAGGGCTACACCTTC.

The chain carries TRBV5-1 and TRBJ2-3; D gene uncertain. There are 14 residues in the CDR3. CDR1 and CDR2 from the germline V gene are SGHRS and YFSETQ. V lost 10 bases to trimming and J lost 4 bases, with 19 bases between them. The CDR3 sequence is CACSAGQSPDTQYF. In DNA, the CDR3 is TGCGCCTGCTCCGCTGGGCAGTCCCCAGATACGCAGTATTTT.

The chain is built from TRBV30 and TRBJ1-2; 9 bases fit TRBD1. Trimming took 4 bases from V and 8 from J; bases not matched to a gene: 8. Germline assignment: CDR1 GTSNPN and CDR2 SVGIG (reference sequence). The CDR3 loop spans 13 amino acids. The CDR3 sequence is CAWTLDRGSGYTF. The CDR3 region has the DNA TGTGCCTGGACCTTGGACAGGGGCAGCGGCTACACCTTC.

This clone was counted between two and nine times. The chain uses TRBV30 and TRBJ1-2; D is unresolved. V dropped 1 base and J dropped 3 bases, with 12 bases sitting between them. This CDR3 spans 14 amino acids. Germline V gene lookup returns CDR1 GTSNPN and CDR2 SVGIG (reference sequence). The CDR3 DNA follows: TGTGCCTGGAGTGGGGAGGTTGGGTACTATGGCTACACCTTC. It is translated as CAWSGEVGYYGYTF.

The chain is built from TRBV5-1 and TRBJ2-7; D not certain. Between the trimmed V and J ends, which lost 2 bases and 0 bases, there was a span of 9 bases. The CDR3 is 14 amino acids. The germline V gene has CDR1 SGHRS and CDR2 YFSETQ. CDR3 region: CASSFERSSYEQYF. The CDR3 DNA follows: TGCGCCAGCAGCTTCGAGCGAAGCTCCTACGAGCAGTACTTC. The variable domain in full, completed from reference TRBV5-1 and TRBJ2-7, reads KAGVTQTPRYLIKTRGQQVTLSCSPISGHRSVSWYQQTPGQGLQFLFEYFSETQRNKGNFPGRFSGRQFSNSRSEMNVSTLELGDSALYLCASSFERSSYEQYFGPGTRLTVT.

A note on this clone: At one end the junction does not follow the germline gene, possibly because of a read error. This chain connects TRBV6-5 to TRBJ1-5; the match to TRBD1 covers 7 bases. Germline V gene lookup returns CDR1 MNHEY and CDR2 SVGAGI. The CDR3 sequence is 14 residues long. The CDR3 DNA reads as TGTGCCAGCATTTACAGGGGAAACAATCAGCCCCAGCATTTT. Residues: CASIYRGNNQPQHF.

The V and J genes are TRBV2 and TRBJ2-5, with a possible D match to TRBD1 (5 bases). V lost 9 bases and J lost 1, with 6 bases in between. Germline CDR1 reads SNHLY; CDR2 reads FYNNEI. The CDR3 sequence is 11 residues long. The CDR3 reads CARQVQETQYF. The CDR3 DNA reads TGTGCCAGACAGGTCCAAGAGACCCAGTACTTC.

The chain couples TRBV5-5 to TRBJ2-3; D is uncertain. The CDR3 is 12 residues long. The germline CDR1 and CDR2 sequences are SGHKS and YYEKEE (reference sequence). Between the trimmed V and J ends, which lost 3 bases and 2 bases, there was a span of 4 bases. The CDR3 DNA follows: TGTGCCAGCAGCTCCAACACAGATACGCAGTATTTT. This encodes CASSSNTDTQYF.

The V call is TRBV30, the J call TRBJ2-1, with D hard to call. CDR3 size: 13 residues. In germline, CDR1 is GTSNPN, CDR2 SVGIG (reference sequence). With 2 bases removed from V and 6 bases from J, the gap between germline ends came to 11 bases. CDR3 DNA: TGTGCCTGGAGTCCCTCCGCACTCAATGAGCAGTTCTTC. This codes for CAWSPSALNEQFF.

The chain recombines TRBV29-1 with TRBJ2-5, with D tentatively TRBD2 (7 bases). V lost 6 bases to trimming and J lost 2 bases, with 22 bases between them. The V gene's germline CDR1 is SQVTM and CDR2 ANQGSEA. There are 16 residues in the CDR3. The CDR3 sequence: CSVRGGGGREQETQYF. The DNA of the CDR3 is TGCAGCGTCCGAGGTGGAGGGGGGAGGGAGCAAGAGACCCAGTACTTC.

The chain has TRBV9 and TRBJ1-1, with D unclear. Looked up from germline, CDR1 is SGDLS and CDR2 is YYNGEE. V was cut by 0 bases and J by 1 base, with 7 bases left in between. This CDR3 has 14 residues. The CDR3 DNA reads as TGTGCCAGCAGCGTAGAGCCAAAGAACACTGAAGCTTTCTTT. Translation gives CASSVEPKNTEAFF. Drawing the rest from reference TRBV9 and TRBJ1-1, the complete variable domain is DSGVTQTPKHLITATGQRVTLRCSPRSGDLSVYWYQQSLDQGLQFLIQYYNGEERAKGNILERFSAQQFPDLHSELNLSSLELGDSALYFCASSVEPKNTEAFFGQGTRLTVV.

CDR3 sequence (DNA): TGTGCCAGCAGCTCGGGGACAGGGGAAGCCAAAAACATTCAGTACTTC. Protein product: CASSSGTGEAKNIQYF. The gene calls are TRBV7-9 and TRBJ2-4; TRBD1 matches 10 bases. V dropped 4 bases and J dropped 0; count of bases not matched to a gene: 3. Germline V gives CDR1 SEHNR, CDR2 FQNEAQ (reference sequence). The CDR3 runs 16 residues.

The gene calls are TRBV5-1 and TRBJ1-1; TRBD1 agrees at 7 bases. Trimming removed 4 bases from V and 1 base from J; junction bases left unmatched: 19. The length of the CDR3 is 19 residues. In germline, CDR1 is SGHRS, CDR2 YFSETQ. The CDR3 spells CASSPYFTGVVTTNTEAFF. The CDR3 DNA sequence: TGCGCCAGCAGCCCCTATTTCACAGGGGTGGTCACAACGAACACTGAAGCTTTCTTT. Variable domain in full (rest from reference TRBV5-1 and TRBJ1-1): KAGVTQTPRYLIKTRGQQVTLSCSPISGHRSVSWYQQTPGQGLQFLFEYFSETQRNKGNFPGRFSGRQFSNSRSEMNVSTLELGDSALYLCASSPYFTGVVTTNTEAFFGQGTRLTVV.

This clone appeared a few times. J is TRBJ1-5 and V is TRBV19, with no clear D. Germline CDR1 and CDR2: LNHDA and SQIVND (reference sequence). The CDR3 is made up of 14 amino acids. The germline V and J ends were trimmed by 3 bases and 5 bases, with 11 bases remaining between them. CDR3 amino acids: CASSIVGVDQPQHF. CDR3 DNA: TGTGCCAGTAGTATTGTCGGGGTCGATCAGCCCCAGCATTTT.

V usage is TRBV6-1 and J usage is TRBJ2-1; 12 nucleotides agree with TRBD2. The CDR3 has 16 residues. Germline V lookup: CDR1 MNHNS, CDR2 SASEGT. The junction had 5 bases not matched to a gene; V was cut back by 4 bases and J by 4 bases. In DNA, the CDR3 is TGTGCCAGCAGTGGAGGACTAGCGGGAAGGTACAATGAGCAGTTCTTC. Its translation is CASSGGLAGRYNEQFF.